A single TCR beta chain is shown here with its context. Its binding antigen is unknown. There are no base qualities to consult, and no much larger clone falls within one base. The germline V gene (reference sequence) supplies CDR1 SEHNR and CDR2 FQNEAQ. Including the terminal cysteine and phenylalanine, the CDR3 comprises 14 residues. Of all the DNA, just the CDR3 is kept, 42 bases in frame from base 1. Here V drops 10 bases and J drops 4 bases, and the junction holds 2 bases not matched to any gene. The immunoSEQ Assay, a bias-controlled multiplex PCR, was used to amplify TCRbeta CDR3 regions from genomic DNA. The authors' pipeline ran thus. The number of nucleated cells in each sample was estimated from the amplification of reference gene primers within the assay. Sequence reads were collapsed and filtered to measure the absolute abundance of every unique TCRbeta CDR3 rearrangement. For each sample, productive Simpson clonality was calculated as the square root of Simpson's diversity index across productive rearrangements. TCRdb re-hosts the immuneACCESS table, in-frame sequences only. Its copies lack some clones; in the studies checked, an unresolved V gene accounts for under half of them, and the cause for the rest is not known. That table gives V, J and clone size, and the DNA gave D and trimming. For this sample there are fewer than 200,000 clones; 75% to 95% appear just once. Of the sample, 0.5% to 0.55% is held by the ten largest clones.

The source of the sample is a study of blood T cell repertoires in COVID-19 (dated by TCRdb to the early 2020s). The study in broad terms: Collaborator samples came from the United States, Italy and Spain and covered acute and convalescent phases of COVID-19. The material from the prospective study consisted of cDNA or gDNA derived from T cells, B-cell-depleted T cells, or PBMCs. Subjects who had been exposed to COVID-19, were actively infected with it, or had recovered from it provided the deeply sampled blood TCRbeta repertoires that made up the dataset. The repertoires were released in a freely available public database meant as a resource for research on the immune response to SARS-CoV-2. Samples came from the ongoing ImmuneRACE study (first 160 participants) plus 1,254 subjects from 6 global collaborators. The sample metadata nearly always contained a de-identified subject ID, COVID-19 status, age in years and sex. Where available, HLA class I and class II types were taken from metadata supplied by the sample provider and were not determined by assay-based typing. The research as a whole found: The quantity of clinical and demographic metadata differed by source and by participant and was supplied without curation.

Whole blood was collected in K2EDTA tubes by collaborating institutions according to the institutions' own protocols. For TCRbeta analysis, collaborators shipped samples as frozen whole blood, isolated PBMCs, or DNA extracted from either of those sample types. Sequenced: peripheral blood. The rearrangement joined TRBV7-9 to TRBJ2-1; 15 bases in between match TRBD2. The sequence derives from a man in his forties or fifties with acute or convalescent COVID-19. CDR3 region: CATGLAGGYNEQFF. The base sequence is TGTGCCACCGGACTAGCGGGAGGGTACAATGAGCAGTTCTTC.